Only a few counts were recorded for the clone carrying this T cell receptor (beta chain). The antigen is undetermined. Use of 60 Vbeta and 13 Jbeta primers characterized the PCR. The method was immunoSEQ multiplex PCR; TCRdb's version includes in-frame clones alone and lacks a portion of them. The sample includes just over 200,000 clones, 82% of them seen just once. This specimen comes from a study of cytomegalovirus exposure and HLA in healthy donors. The germline V and J ends were trimmed by 7 bases and 3 bases, with 16 bases remaining between them. Germline V CDR1 and CDR2: GTSNPN, SVGIG (reference sequence). The CDR3 has 14 amino acids. Study outcomes and limitations: According to the study, 150 to 200 TCR beta chains were cytomegalovirus-associated. Most TCR sequences were rare, but some public TCRs occurred in many donors. Evidence from a later analysis indicated that most CMV-associated TCR beta chains looked HLA-restricted.

The sequenced material came from PBMCs. The V gene is TRBV30, the J gene TRBJ1-5, with a possible D match to TRBD1 (6 bases). The receptor was derived from a middle-aged woman in good health and CMV-seronegative. CDR3 DNA: TGTGCCTTTTCAGGGGTCGGGGTCAATCAGCCCCAGCATTTT. It translates to CAFSGVGVNQPQHF.